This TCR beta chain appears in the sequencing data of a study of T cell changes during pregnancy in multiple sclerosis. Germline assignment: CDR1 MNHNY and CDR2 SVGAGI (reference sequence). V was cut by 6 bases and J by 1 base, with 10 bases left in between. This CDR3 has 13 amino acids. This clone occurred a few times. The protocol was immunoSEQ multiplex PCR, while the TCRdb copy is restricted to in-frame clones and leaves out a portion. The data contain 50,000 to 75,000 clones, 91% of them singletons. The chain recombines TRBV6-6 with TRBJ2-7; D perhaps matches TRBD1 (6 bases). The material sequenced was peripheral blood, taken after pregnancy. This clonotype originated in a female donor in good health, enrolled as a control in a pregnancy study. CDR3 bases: TGTGCCAGCAGCCAGGGGCAATCCTACGAGCAGTACTTC. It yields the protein CASSQGQSYEQYF.